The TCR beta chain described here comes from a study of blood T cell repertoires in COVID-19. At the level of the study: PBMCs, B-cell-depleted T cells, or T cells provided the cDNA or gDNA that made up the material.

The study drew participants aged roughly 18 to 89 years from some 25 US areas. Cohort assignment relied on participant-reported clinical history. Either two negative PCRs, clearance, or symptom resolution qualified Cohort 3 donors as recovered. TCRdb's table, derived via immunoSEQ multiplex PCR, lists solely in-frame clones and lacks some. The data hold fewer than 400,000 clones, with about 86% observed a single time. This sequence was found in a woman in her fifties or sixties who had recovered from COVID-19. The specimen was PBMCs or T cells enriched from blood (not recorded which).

CDR3 nucleotide sequence: TGTGCCAGCAGCCAAGGGTCCGGAGGGTGGGCAGATACGCAGTATTTT. As protein: CASSQGSGGWADTQYF. This rearrangement joins TRBV14 to TRBJ2-3, with D perhaps TRBD2 (6 bases). The V and J ends lost 1 base and 4 bases respectively, with 15 bases between them. The germline V gene encodes CDR1 SGHDN and CDR2 FVKESK. The CDR3 runs 16 residues.